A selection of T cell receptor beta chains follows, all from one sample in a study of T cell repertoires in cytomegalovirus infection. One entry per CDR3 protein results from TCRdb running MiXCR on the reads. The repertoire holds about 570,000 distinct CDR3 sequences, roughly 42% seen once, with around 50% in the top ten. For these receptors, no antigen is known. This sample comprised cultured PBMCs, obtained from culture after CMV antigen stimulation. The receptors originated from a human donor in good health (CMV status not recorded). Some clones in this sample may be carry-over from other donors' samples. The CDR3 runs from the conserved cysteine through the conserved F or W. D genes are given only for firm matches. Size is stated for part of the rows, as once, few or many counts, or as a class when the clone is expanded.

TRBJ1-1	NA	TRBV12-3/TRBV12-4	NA	TGTGCCAGCAGCACGACAGAGAACACTGAAGCTTTCTTT	CASSTTENTEAFF
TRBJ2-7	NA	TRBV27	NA	TGTGCCAGCAGAGATCCCGGACGCTCCGCGCTGGGGGAGCAGTACTTC	CASRDPGRSALGEQYF
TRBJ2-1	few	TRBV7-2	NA	TGTGCCAGCAGCTTACATAGCGGAAGCTCCTACAATGAGCAGTTCTTC	CASSLHSGSSYNEQFF
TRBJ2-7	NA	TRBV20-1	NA	TGCAGTGCTAAGAACACGCTTCAGCCCTCCGAGCAGTACTTC	CSAKNTLQPSEQYF
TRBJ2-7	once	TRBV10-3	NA	TGTGCCATCAGTGAGAGCGGAGGCACTTTCGAGCAGTACTTC	CAISESGGTFEQYF
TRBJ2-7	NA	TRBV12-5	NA	TGTGCTAGTGGTGCTCGGTACGAGCAGTACTTC	CASGARYEQYF
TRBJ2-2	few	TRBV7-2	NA	TGTGCCAGCAGCTATCAGGGATTCACCGGGGAGCTGTTTTTT	CASSYQGFTGELFF
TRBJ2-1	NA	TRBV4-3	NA	TGCGCCAGCAGCCAAGAAACCCGTAGGTACAATGAGCAGTTCTTC	CASSQETRRYNEQFF
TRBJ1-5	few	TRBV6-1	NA	TGTGCCAGCAGTGAACTAGGCAGGGAACATCAGCCCCAGCATTTT	CASSELGREHQPQHF
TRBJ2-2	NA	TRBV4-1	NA	TGCGCCAGCAGCCAAGAGGATGGGTTCGGGGTCGGGGAGCTGTTTTTT	CASSQEDGFGVGELFF
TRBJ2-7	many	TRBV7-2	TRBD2	TGTGCCAGCAGCTTAGCTGCTAGCGGGGGCTACGAGCAGTACTTC	CASSLAASGGYEQYF
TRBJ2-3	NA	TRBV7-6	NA	TGTGCCAGCAGTCGAGCCGGAGGGGGCCGGGATACGCAGTATTTT	CASSRAGGGRDTQYF
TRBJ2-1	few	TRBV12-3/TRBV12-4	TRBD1	TGTGCCAGCAGCCACGGGGACAGGACATACAATGAGCAGTTCTTC	CASSHGDRTYNEQFF
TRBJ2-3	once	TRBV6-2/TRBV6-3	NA	TGTGCCAGCACCGATCAGGTGGCCCTCGGAGATACGCAGTATTTT	CASTDQVALGDTQYF
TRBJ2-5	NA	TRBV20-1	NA	TGCAGTGCTCCGGACCGGGAGACCCAGTACTTC	CSAPDRETQYF
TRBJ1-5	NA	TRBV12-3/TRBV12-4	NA	TGTGCCAGCAGTTTTAGTCTCAGTCAGCCCCAGCATTTT	CASSFSLSQPQHF
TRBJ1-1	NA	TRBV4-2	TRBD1	TGTGCCAGCAGCGAACAACAGGGGCGCACTGAAGCTTTCTTT	CASSEQQGRTEAFF
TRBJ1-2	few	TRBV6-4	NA	TGTGCCAGCAGGATAGACGGAACGTCTAACTATGGCTACACCTTC	CASRIDGTSNYGYTF
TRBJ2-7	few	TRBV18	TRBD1	TGTGCCAGCTCACCAGCACAGGGGGGCTACGAGCAGTACTTC	CASSPAQGGYEQYF
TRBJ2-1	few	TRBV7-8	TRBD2	TGTGCCAGCAGCTCCCCAATGGGACTAGCGGGGGTTAGCTCCTACAATGAGCAGTTCTTC	CASSSPMGLAGVSSYNEQFF
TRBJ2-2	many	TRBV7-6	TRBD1	TGTGCCAGCAGCCCGGAGACAGGGGTCACCGGGGAGCTGTTTTTT	CASSPETGVTGELFF
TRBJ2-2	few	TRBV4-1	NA	TGTGCCAGCAGCCGCACAAACACCGGGGAGCTGTTTTTT	CASSRTNTGELFF
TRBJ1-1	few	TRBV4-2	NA	TGTGCCAGCAGCCAAGTCCCTACGGCAGTGAGTGATATGAACACTGAAGCTTTCTTT	CASSQVPTAVSDMNTEAFF
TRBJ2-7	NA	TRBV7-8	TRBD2	TGTGCCAGCAGCTTAGGGTGGACTAGCGGGGGCCGCTCCTACGAGCAGTACTTC	CASSLGWTSGGRSYEQYF
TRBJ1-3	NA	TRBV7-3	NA	TGTGCCAGCAGCTCATCCCGGGTCCGCTTCGGAAACACCATATATTTT	CASSSSRVRFGNTIYF
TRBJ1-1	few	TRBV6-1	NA	TGTGCCAGCGGAGAATTAGGGACTGACACTGAAGCTTTCTTT	CASGELGTDTEAFF
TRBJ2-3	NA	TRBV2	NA	TGTGCCAGCAGCTCGGGGCGAACGGGGGGCACAGATACGCAGTATTTT	CASSSGRTGGTDTQYF
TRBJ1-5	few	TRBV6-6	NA	TGTGCCAGCAGTCCCGGGCAGGGAGGGAATCAGCCCCAGCATTTT	CASSPGQGGNQPQHF
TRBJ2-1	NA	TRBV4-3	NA	TGCGCCAGCAGCCAGCATGAGAGACCCGACAATGAGCAGTTCTTC	CASSQHERPDNEQFF
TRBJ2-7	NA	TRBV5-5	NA	TGTGCCAGCAGCCAAGCCGGGCCCTCCCTCGAGCAGTACTTC	CASSQAGPSLEQYF
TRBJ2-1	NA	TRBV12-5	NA	TGTGCTAGTGGTTTCAATGTAGTGGGGGGGCAGTTCTTC	CASGFNVVGGQFF